This is a list of T cell receptor beta chains from one sample in a study of cytomegalovirus exposure and HLA in healthy donors. Assay: immunoSEQ multiplex PCR; the TCRdb copy retains only in-frame clones and omits some. Among roughly 120,000 clones, more than 75% were seen once, and the ten largest hold more than 1.5%. Specimen: PBMCs. The source is a man aged 35 to 55 in good health and CMV-seronegative. Both conserved end residues are part of each CDR3. A D gene is named only where the DNA matches it firmly. Size tells how often a clone was seen (once, few, many) or the class of an expanded clone, and some rows leave it out.

j_call clone_size d_call v_call cdr3_nt cdr3_aa
TRBJ2-1 - TRBD1 TRBV5-1 TGCGCCAGCAGCTTGACCACCGGGACAGGGTTAAATGAGCAGTTCTTC CASSLTTGTGLNEQFF
TRBJ1-5 - - TRBV7-2 TGTGCCAGCAGCTTAGGACGGAGTCAGCCCCAGCATTTT CASSLGRSQPQHF
TRBJ1-2 - TRBD1 TRBV5-1 TGCGCCAGCAGCTTGGGACAGGGCGGAAACTATGGCTACACCTTC CASSLGQGGNYGYTF
TRBJ2-7 - - TRBV4-2 TGTGCCAGCAGCCAAGAAACGGCGGGATACGAGCAGTACTTC CASSQETAGYEQYF
TRBJ2-4 - - TRBV2 TGTGCCAGCGGCAGATTGAGGACAGAGGACTTC CASGRLRTEDF
TRBJ2-2 - - TRBV5-1 TGCGCCAGCAGCCCCCAGGGCGGGGAGCTGTTTTTT CASSPQGGELFF
TRBJ2-7 - TRBD2 TRBV7-9 TGTGCCAGCAGCTTAGGTCGGCGGGAGATCTACGAGCAGTACTTC CASSLGRREIYEQYF
TRBJ1-4 - TRBD1 TRBV5-1 TGCGCCAGCAGCTTGGGTGGACAGGGAACTGAAAAACTGTTTTTT CASSLGGQGTEKLFF
TRBJ2-2 - - TRBV6-4 TGTGCCAGCAGTCAGGGGTACGGGGAGCTGTTTTTT CASSQGYGELFF
TRBJ2-5 - - TRBV10-3 TGTGCCACTTCCGGGGACCAAGAGACCCAGTACTTC CATSGDQETQYF
TRBJ2-2 - TRBD2 TRBV19 TGTGCCAGTACTAAACGTACTAGCGCGAACACCGGGGAGCTGTTTTTT CASTKRTSANTGELFF
TRBJ2-6 - TRBD1 TRBV28 TGTGCCAGCAGTCCCGCAGGGGGTGGTGGGGCCAACGTCCTGACTTTC CASSPAGGGGANVLTF
TRBJ2-7 - TRBD1 TRBV5-1 TGCGCCAGCAGCTGGGGGACAGAATCCTACGAGCAGTACTTC CASSWGTESYEQYF
TRBJ2-2 once TRBD1 TRBV13 TGTGCCAGCAAGGGACAGAGGAACACCGGGGAGCTGTTTTTT CASKGQRNTGELFF
TRBJ2-7 - - TRBV21-1 TGTGCCAGCCAACAGGGATGCTCCTACGAGCAGTACTTC CASQQGCSYEQYF
TRBJ2-7 - TRBD1 TRBV28 TGTGCCAGCAGCACCACCGGGACAGGGACTTGGCAGTACTTC CASSTTGTGTWQYF
TRBJ1-1 - - TRBV19 TGTGCCAGTAGTAAAGAGGGGAGCACTGAAGCTTTCTTT CASSKEGSTEAFF
TRBJ1-2 - TRBD1 TRBV7-2 TGTGCCAGCAGAGACAGGGGCGCCTTTGGTGGCTACACCTTC CASRDRGAFGGYTF
TRBJ1-5 - TRBD1 TRBV2 TGTGCCAGCAGTGAAATCCGGACAGGGAATCAGCCCCAGCATTTT CASSEIRTGNQPQHF
TRBJ1-1 once - TRBV5-5 TGTGCCAGCAGCTTGACAGCGGACACTGAAGCTTTCTTT CASSLTADTEAFF
TRBJ1-5 - TRBD1 TRBV6-6 TGTGCCAGCAGTTACTCGACCACAGGGGGGAATCAGCCCCAGCATTTT CASSYSTTGGNQPQHF
TRBJ1-5 - - TRBV5-6 TGTGCCAGCAGTTCAGGGTCGAATCAGCCCCAGCATTTT CASSSGSNQPQHF
TRBJ1-1 - - TRBV4-3 TGCGCCAGCAGCCAAGAACGACAGGAGAACACTGAAGCTTTCTTT CASSQERQENTEAFF
TRBJ1-1 - TRBD1 TRBV5-1 TGCGCCAGCAGCCCGGACAGGGTAGGGAACACTGAAGCTTTCTTT CASSPDRVGNTEAFF
TRBJ1-1 - - TRBV29-1 TGCAGCGTTCAGTCCATGAACACTGAAGCTTTCTTT CSVQSMNTEAFF
TRBJ1-2 - - TRBV5-4 TGTGCCAGCAGCGAGCCAGGGGTGGTCTATGGCTACACCTTC CASSEPGVVYGYTF
TRBJ1-5 - - TRBV5-1 TGCGCCAGCAGTTTGAGTCCTCGGGGGAGCAATCAGCCCCAGCATTTT CASSLSPRGSNQPQHF
TRBJ2-5 - - TRBV6-5 TGTGCCAGCAGCCGACTCGTTGACTCAATCGGGACCCAGTACTTC CASSRLVDSIGTQYF
TRBJ2-1 - - TRBV28 TGTGCCAGCAGTCAAGGGGCCTTGAATGAGCAGTTCTTC CASSQGALNEQFF
TRBJ2-1 - - TRBV5-1 TGCGCCAGCAGCTTCAAGGGGCGAAACAATGAGCAGTTCTTC CASSFKGRNNEQFF
TRBJ2-2 - - TRBV9 TGTGCCAGCACCCAGGATCCCGGCACCGGGGAGCTGTTTTTT CASTQDPGTGELFF
TRBJ2-1 once TRBD2 TRBV9 TGTGCCAGCAGCGTAGTTGGACTAGCGGAGAATGAGCAGTTCTTC CASSVVGLAENEQFF
TRBJ2-3 - - TRBV4-1 TGCGCCAGCAGCCAAGTCGCAGATACGCAGTATTTT CASSQVADTQYF
TRBJ2-5 - TRBD2 TRBV27 TGTGCCAGCAGTTTAGGTACTAGCGGTTACCAAGAGACCCAGTACTTC CASSLGTSGYQETQYF
TRBJ1-2 - TRBD1 TRBV7-9 TGTGCCAGCAGCTCCGCAGGGGGCCATGGCTACACCTTC CASSSAGGHGYTF
TRBJ2-3 - - TRBV6-5 TGTGCCAGCATGTTGATGGGGGGAAGCACAGATACGCAGTATTTT CASMLMGGSTDTQYF
TRBJ1-4 - - TRBV9 TGTGCCAGCAGCTCGAGCCCGAATGCTAATGAAAAACTGTTTTTT CASSSSPNANEKLFF
TRBJ1-1 - TRBD1 TRBV15 TGTGCCGCCAGGGGGGGAGGGTCTCACACCGAAGCTTTCTTT CAARGGGSHTEAFF
TRBJ2-2 - TRBD2 TRBV9 TGTGCCAGCAGCCGTGGGTCCCGGGGGGGCTTGAACACCGGGGAGCTGTTTTTT CASSRGSRGGLNTGELFF
TRBJ2-1 - TRBD1 TRBV10-3 TGTGCCATCGGGGACAGAAACTACAATGAGCAGTTCTTC CAIGDRNYNEQFF
TRBJ1-2 few TRBD1 TRBV5-1 TGCGCCAGCAGGCCCGTTCCCGGACAGGGCAGGGGTGGCTACACCTTC CASRPVPGQGRGGYTF
TRBJ2-3 - TRBD2 TRBV6-6 TGTGCCAGCACCCTGGGACTAGCCGCCGATACGCAGTATTTT CASTLGLAADTQYF
TRBJ2-3 - TRBD1 TRBV28 TGTGCCAGCAGTTTTGGTCCAGGACAGGGGGCCATCACAGATACGCAGTATTTT CASSFGPGQGAITDTQYF
TRBJ1-5 - TRBD1 TRBV19 TGTGCCAGTAGCGCCCGACAGGGATATCAGCCCCAGCATTTT CASSARQGYQPQHF
TRBJ1-1 - - TRBV2 TGTGCCAGCAGTGTCGCTATGAACACTGAAGCTTTCTTT CASSVAMNTEAFF
TRBJ1-6 - - TRBV28 TGTGCCAGCAGTCCGAACCTGGGACAAGATAATTCACCCCTCCACTTT CASSPNLGQDNSPLHF
TRBJ2-7 - - TRBV5-8 TGTGCCAGCAGCTTGGCTAGGGGGTCGGGGAAGCAGTACTTC CASSLARGSGKQYF
TRBJ2-1 - TRBD1 TRBV12-5 TGTGCTAGTGGTCCTGGGACAGGGAGCTACAATGAGCAGTTCTTC CASGPGTGSYNEQFF
TRBJ1-1 - - TRBV29-1 TGCAGCGTTGTGGCGCGGATGAACACTGAAGCTTTCTTT CSVVARMNTEAFF
TRBJ2-2 - TRBD2 TRBV2 TGTGCCAGCAGTGATCGGGCAGGGACTAAAACCGGGGAGCTGTTTTTT CASSDRAGTKTGELFF
TRBJ1-3 - TRBD1 TRBV18 TGTGCCAGCTCACCACTGGGACAGCTAAGCTCTGGAAACACCATATATTTT CASSPLGQLSSGNTIYF
TRBJ1-6 - TRBD1 TRBV7-8 TGTGCCAGCAGCTCCCGGACAGGGAGTTATTCACCCCTCCACTTT CASSSRTGSYSPLHF
TRBJ2-5 - - TRBV19 TGTGCCAGTAGTATAGTGGCGACAAGGATAGAGACCCAGTACTTC CASSIVATRIETQYF